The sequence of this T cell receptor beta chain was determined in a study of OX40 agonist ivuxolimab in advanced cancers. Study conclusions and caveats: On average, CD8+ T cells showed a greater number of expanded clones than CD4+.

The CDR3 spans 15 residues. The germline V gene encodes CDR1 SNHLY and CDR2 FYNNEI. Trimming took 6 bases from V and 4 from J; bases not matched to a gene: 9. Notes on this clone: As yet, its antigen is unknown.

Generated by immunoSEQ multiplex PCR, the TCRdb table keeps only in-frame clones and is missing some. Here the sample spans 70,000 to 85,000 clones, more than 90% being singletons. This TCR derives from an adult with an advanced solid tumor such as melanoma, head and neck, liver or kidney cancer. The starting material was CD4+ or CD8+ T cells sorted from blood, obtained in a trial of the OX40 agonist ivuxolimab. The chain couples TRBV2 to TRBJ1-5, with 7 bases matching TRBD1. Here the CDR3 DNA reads TGTGCCAGCAGATCCTCGACAGGGACAAATCAGCCCCAGCATTTT. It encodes CASRSSTGTNQPQHF.